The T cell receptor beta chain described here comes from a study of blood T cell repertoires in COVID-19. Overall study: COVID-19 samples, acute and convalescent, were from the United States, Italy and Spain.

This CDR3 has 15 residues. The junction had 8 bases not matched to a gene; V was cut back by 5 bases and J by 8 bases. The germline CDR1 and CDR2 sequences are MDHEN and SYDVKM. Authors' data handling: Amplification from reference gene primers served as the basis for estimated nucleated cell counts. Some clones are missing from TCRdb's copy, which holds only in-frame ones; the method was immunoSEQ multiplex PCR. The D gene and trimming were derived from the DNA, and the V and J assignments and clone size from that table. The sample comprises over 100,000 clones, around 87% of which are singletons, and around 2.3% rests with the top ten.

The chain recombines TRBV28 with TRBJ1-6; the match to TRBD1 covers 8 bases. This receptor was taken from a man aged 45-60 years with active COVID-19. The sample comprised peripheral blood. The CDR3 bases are TGTGCCAGCAGTCCTGACAGGGGAGGTTATTCACCCCTCCACTTT. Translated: CASSPDRGGYSPLHF.